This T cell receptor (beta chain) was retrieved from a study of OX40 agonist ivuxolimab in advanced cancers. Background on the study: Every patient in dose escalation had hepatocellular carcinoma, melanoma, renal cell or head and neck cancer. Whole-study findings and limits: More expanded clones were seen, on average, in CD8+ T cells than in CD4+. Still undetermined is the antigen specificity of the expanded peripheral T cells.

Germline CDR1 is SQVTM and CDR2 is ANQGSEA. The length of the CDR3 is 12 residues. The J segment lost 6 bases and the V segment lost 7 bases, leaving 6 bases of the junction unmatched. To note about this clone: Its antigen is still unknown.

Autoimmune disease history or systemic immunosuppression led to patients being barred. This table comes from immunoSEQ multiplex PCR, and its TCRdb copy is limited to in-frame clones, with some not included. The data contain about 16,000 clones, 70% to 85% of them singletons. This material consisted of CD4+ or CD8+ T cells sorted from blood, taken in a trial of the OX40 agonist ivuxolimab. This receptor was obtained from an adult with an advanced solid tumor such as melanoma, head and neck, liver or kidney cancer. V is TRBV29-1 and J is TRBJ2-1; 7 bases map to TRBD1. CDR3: CSAISGGNEQFF. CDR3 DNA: TGCAGCGCTATCTCAGGGGGCAATGAGCAGTTCTTC.